Below are 23 T cell receptor beta chains sequenced from a single sample in a study of blood T cell repertoires in COVID-19 (dated by TCRdb to 2018 to 2020). Library prep was done by the immunoSEQ multiplex PCR assay. What TCRdb holds here is the immuneACCESS table cut down to in-frame rearrangements. Part of the clones is not present; checked against another copy, under half of the missing clones reflect an unresolved V gene, and the others are unexplained. The sample includes around 310,000 clones, with just under 90% observed a single time. The ten largest clones capture just under 9.5% of the sample. The sample comprised PBMCs or T cells enriched from blood (not recorded which). These receptor sequences come from a woman between 25 and 40 years old who had recovered from COVID-19.

The gene calls are TRBV18 and TRBJ1-6; D is unresolved. This CDR3 has 16 residues. Trimming pared 1 base from V and 0 bases from J, leaving 7 bases between. Germline assignment: CDR1 KGHSH and CDR2 LQKENI. CDR3 residues: CASSPRESSYNSPLHF. CDR3 coding DNA: TGTGCCAGCTCACCACGCGAGAGCTCCTATAATTCACCCCTCCACTTT. Together with reference TRBV18 and TRBJ1-6, the CDR3 gives the full variable domain: NAGVMQNPRHLVRRRGQEARLRCSPMKGHSHVYWYRQLPEEGLKFMVYLQKENIIDESGMPKERFSAEFPKEGPSILRIQQVVRGDSAAYFCASSPRESSYNSPLHFGNGTRLTVT.

This chain connects TRBV27 to TRBJ2-1; 8 positions match TRBD2. The CDR3 runs 15 residues. Germline V gene sequence: CDR1 MNHEY, CDR2 SMNVEV (reference sequence). Losses at the gene ends were 3 bases for V and 3 bases for J; bases not matched to a gene: 4. The CDR3 DNA follows: TGTGCCAGCAGTTTTGGAGCGGGGGACTACAATGAGCAGTTCTTC. Encoded protein: CASSFGAGDYNEQFF.

This chain links TRBV5-1 with TRBJ2-4, with TRBD1 matching over 9 bases. CDR1 and CDR2 from the germline V gene are SGHRS and YFSETQ. V shed 4 bases, J shed 8 bases, and the junction held 13 bases outside the gene matches. This CDR3 contains 16 residues. The CDR3 region has the DNA TGCGCCAGCAGCCGACCTACGGGACAGGGTACAGACATTCAGTACTTC. Its protein is CASSRPTGQGTDIQYF.

The rearrangement uses TRBV10-1 and TRBJ2-7, with 8 bases that match TRBD2. V shed 4 bases and J 2 bases; nucleotides not matched to a gene: 4. Germline values: CDR1 WNHNN, CDR2 SYGVQD (reference sequence). CDR3 length: 14 amino acids. The CDR3 nucleotides are TGCGCCAGCAGTGGATCTAGCGGGCCCTACGAGCAGTACTTC. Encoded protein: CASSGSSGPYEQYF.

J is TRBJ2-1 and V is TRBV2, with TRBD2 matching 8 bases. The J segment lost 9 bases and the V segment lost 6 bases, leaving 4 bases of the junction unmatched. The CDR3 is made up of 12 amino acids. Germline lookup yields CDR1 SNHLY and CDR2 FYNNEI. The CDR3 DNA reads TGTGCCAGCAGGCTAGCGGGCAGTGAGCAGTTCTTC. As protein: CASRLAGSEQFF.

The chain links TRBV29-1 to TRBJ2-1; TRBD2 agrees at 7 bases. This CDR3 is 12 amino acids long. The V and J ends lost 7 bases and 6 bases, in that order; junction bases with no gene match: 6. Germline CDR1 and CDR2: SQVTM and ANQGSEA. The CDR3 DNA sequence: TGCAGCGCTCGGGACTACGGCAATGAGCAGTTCTTC. It codes for CSARDYGNEQFF.

The chain has TRBV11-2 and TRBJ1-1; D remains ambiguous. Trimming left V 2 bases short and J 0 bases short, with 7 bases between. CDR1 SGHAT and CDR2 FQNNGV come from the germline V gene. The CDR3 runs 14 residues. This CDR3 is CASSLQVLNTEAFF. The CDR3 DNA is TGTGCCAGCAGCTTACAGGTCTTGAACACTGAAGCTTTCTTT. The whole variable domain, filled in from reference TRBV11-2 and TRBJ1-1, reads EAGVAQSPRYKIIEKRQSVAFWCNPISGHATLYWYQQILGQGPKLLIQFQNNGVVDDSQLPKDRFSAERLKGVDSTLKIQPAKLEDSAVYLCASSLQVLNTEAFFGQGTRLTVV.

V usage is TRBV5-4 and J usage is TRBJ2-7, with 8 bases lining up with TRBD2. The CDR3 length is 12 residues. Looked up from germline, CDR1 is SGHNT and CDR2 is YYREEE (reference sequence). Trimming cost V 4 bases and J 6 bases; bases outside gene matches: 3. The CDR3 sequence: CASSLGTSEQYF. DNA of the CDR3: TGTGCCAGCAGCCTCGGGACTAGCGAGCAGTACTTC.

The CDR3: CASSLGSGAFYGYTF. CDR3 bases: TGTGCCAGCAGCTTGGGCTCAGGGGCGTTCTATGGCTACACCTTC. J is TRBJ1-2 and V is TRBV5-8, with D perhaps matching TRBD1 (6 bases). V lost 0 bases and J 4 bases, leaving 13 bases between the germline ends. Per the germline V gene, CDR1 is SGHTS and CDR2 is YDEGEE. This CDR3 is built from 15 residues.

This clone was recorded once. The V gene is TRBV5-1, the J gene TRBJ1-1; no clear D. Germline CDR1 is SGHRS and CDR2 is YFSETQ. Trimming removed 4 bases at V and 0 bases at J, with 13 bases between. The CDR3 has 15 amino acids. The CDR3 reads CASSQVGGLNTEAFF. CDR3 coding DNA: TGCGCCAGCAGCCAGGTTGGAGGGCTGAACACTGAAGCTTTCTTT.

This chain links TRBV9 with TRBJ2-5; D not certain. The V gene's germline CDR1 is SGDLS and CDR2 YYNGEE. This CDR3 spans 14 amino acids. V lost 0 bases, J lost 2 bases, and 8 bases lay in between. CDR3 in DNA: TGTGCCAGCAGCGTAGGAGGAGATCAAGAGACCCAGTACTTC. As protein: CASSVGGDQETQYF.

J is TRBJ1-4 and V is TRBV7-9; a possible D gene is TRBD1 (6 bases). This CDR3 contains 14 residues. The V gene's germline CDR1 is SEHNR and CDR2 FQNEAQ (reference sequence). The germline V and J ends were trimmed by 3 bases and 5 bases, with 10 bases remaining between them. The CDR3 sequence: CASSFGQINEKLFF. In nucleotides, the CDR3 is TGTGCCAGCAGCTTTGGACAGATAAATGAAAAACTGTTTTTT.

In this sample, this clone turned up a few times. The V gene is TRBV6-5, the J gene TRBJ1-2; 9 nucleotides agree with TRBD1. Unmatched junction bases numbered 7, after V lost 4 bases and J lost 4 bases. Germline CDR1 reads MNHEY; CDR2 reads SVGAGI. The CDR3 covers 15 residues. The CDR3 protein is CASSFRDRDFYGYTF. Here the CDR3 DNA reads TGTGCCAGCAGTTTCCGGGACAGGGATTTCTATGGCTACACCTTC.

The chain combines TRBV27 with TRBJ1-2; possible D gene TRBD1, 5 bases. This CDR3 comprises 13 residues. Germline CDR1 and CDR2: MNHEY and SMNVEV (reference sequence). The V and J ends lost 5 bases and 5 bases respectively, with 12 bases between them. CDR3 protein: CASSPGLSYGYTF. The CDR3 nucleotides read TGTGCCAGCAGTCCGGGACTGTCTTATGGCTACACCTTC.

The rearrangement uses TRBV7-9 and TRBJ2-5; D ambiguous. This CDR3 is built from 12 residues. The ends were cut back, 1 base at V and 5 bases at J, with 5 bases in the middle. Germline loops: CDR1 SEHNR, CDR2 FQNEAQ (reference sequence). In DNA, the CDR3 is TGTGCCAGCAGCTTAGTATCCGAGACCCAGTACTTC. It yields the protein CASSLVSETQYF. Drawing the rest from reference TRBV7-9 and TRBJ2-5, the complete variable domain is DTGVSQNPRHKITKRGQNVTFRCDPISEHNRLYWYRQTLGQGPEFLTYFQNEAQLEKSRLLSDRFSAERPKGSFSTLEIQRTEQGDSAMYLCASSLVSETQYFGPGTRLLVL.

The V call is TRBV11-2, the J call TRBJ2-5, with 10 bases matching TRBD2. The trim removed 1 base at V and 5 bases at J, leaving 7 bases unmatched. The CDR3 has 16 residues. Germline CDR1 SGHAT, CDR2 FQNNGV. CDR3 residues: CASSLVPSGSLETQYF. DNA for the CDR3: TGTGCCAGCAGCTTAGTTCCTAGCGGGAGTCTCGAGACCCAGTACTTC.

This clone was recorded once. The gene calls are TRBV6-5 and TRBJ2-7, with TRBD2 as a possible D gene (5 bases). This CDR3 has 14 amino acids. Trimming pared 6 bases from V and 0 bases from J, leaving 12 bases between. CDR1 and CDR2 from the germline V gene are MNHEY and SVGAGI. This CDR3 reads CASSFQTNSYEQYF. The CDR3, as DNA: TGTGCCAGCAGCTTCCAGACTAACTCCTACGAGCAGTACTTC.

CDR3 loop: CASSPDTGSTYEQYF. The CDR3 bases are TGCGCCAGCAGCCCGGACACGGGTAGCACCTACGAGCAGTACTTC. The genes are TRBV5-1 and TRBJ2-7, with D maybe TRBD1 (5 bases). The CDR3 is 15 amino acids. CDR1 is SGHRS, CDR2 YFSETQ, per germline. Trimming took off 4 bases at V and 2 bases at J, with 16 bases between the two ends.

The chain combines TRBV5-5 with TRBJ1-2, with 9 bases lining up with TRBD1. CDR1 is SGHKS and CDR2 is YYEKEE in the germline V gene (reference sequence). CDR3 length: 15 residues. V lost 5 bases to trimming and J lost 2 bases; unmatched junction nucleotides: 7. The CDR3 reads CASRDWTGENYGYTF. The DNA for the CDR3 is TGTGCCAGCAGGGATTGGACAGGGGAAAACTATGGCTACACCTTC.

This clone has only one observation. The V call is TRBV12-3 or TRBV12-4, the J call TRBJ1-2; D is unclear. Trimming cost V 2 bases and J 6 bases, with 10 bases left between them. This CDR3 is 13 amino acids long. CDR3 amino acids: CASSLRVKHGYTF. CDR3 nucleotides: TGTGCCAGCAGTTTACGGGTTAAGCATGGCTACACCTTC.

The chain uses TRBV5-4 and TRBJ2-7; 11 positions match TRBD2. This CDR3 spans 18 amino acids. CDR1 SGHNT and CDR2 YYREEE come from the germline V gene (reference sequence). The V segment lost 4 bases and the J segment 2 bases; nucleotides outside the gene matches: 14. DNA for the CDR3: TGTGCCAGCAGCGCGCCGGGACTAGCGGAAGCTCCTCCCTACGAGCAGTACTTC. This translates into CASSAPGLAEAPPYEQYF.

This chain links TRBV3-1 (or the pseudogene TRBV3-2) with TRBJ1-5, with TRBD1 identical over 8 bases. Germline V gene data show CDR1 as LGHDT and CDR2 as YNNKEL (reference sequence). The J segment lost 6 bases and the V segment lost 0 bases, leaving 4 bases of the junction unmatched. CDR3 length equals 15 residues. The CDR3 protein is CASSQDWTGLQPQHF. The DNA of the CDR3 is TGTGCCAGCAGCCAAGATTGGACAGGGCTTCAGCCCCAGCATTTT.

The rearrangement joins TRBV6-6 to TRBJ2-6; D ambiguous. The CDR3 is made up of 16 amino acids. The germline gives CDR1 MNHNY, CDR2 SVGAGI (reference sequence). Trimming took off 2 bases at V and 1 base at J, with 9 bases between the two ends. CDR3 bases: TGTGCCAGCAGTTACACAACAGCTTCTGGGGCCAACGTCCTGACTTTC. Translation: CASSYTTASGANVLTF.